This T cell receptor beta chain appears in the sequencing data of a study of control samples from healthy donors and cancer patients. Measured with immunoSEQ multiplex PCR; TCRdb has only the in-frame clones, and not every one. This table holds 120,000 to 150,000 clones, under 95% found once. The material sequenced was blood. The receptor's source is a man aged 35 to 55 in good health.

The CDR3 here is CASSLSVEQYF. The CDR3, as DNA: TGTGCCAGCAGCTTGAGTGTCGAGCAGTACTTC. The V gene is TRBV5-5, the J gene TRBJ2-7, with D uncertain. The CDR3 totals 11 residues. Germline CDR1 reads SGHKS; CDR2 reads YYEKEE (reference sequence). The V gene lost 1 base and the J gene lost 6 bases, with 5 bases spanning the gap.